What follows is one TCR beta chain and its context. The antigen this receptor binds is unknown. Base-call qualities are not available, and no considerably larger clone is one nucleotide away. The record originates from a study of blood T cell repertoires in COVID-19 (dated by TCRdb to 2019 to 2021). For the wider study: The collaborator samples originated in the United States, Italy and Spain and spanned the acute and convalescent phases of COVID-19. The material from the prospective study consisted of cDNA or gDNA derived from T cells, B-cell-depleted T cells, or PBMCs. The dataset comprised deeply sampled blood TCRbeta repertoires from subjects exposed to, actively infected with, or recovered from COVID-19. The repertoires were made available in a free public database intended to serve as a resource for research on the immune response to SARS-CoV-2. Samples were obtained from the ongoing ImmuneRACE study (first 160 participants) and from roughly 1,300 subjects provided by 6 global collaborators. Sample metadata almost always included a de-identified subject ID, COVID-19 status, age in years and sex. Where available, HLA class I and class II types were taken from metadata supplied by the sample provider and were not determined by assay-based typing. Paper-wide results and their limitations: The quantity of clinical and demographic metadata differed by source and by participant and was supplied without curation.

The immunoSEQ Assay, a bias-controlled multiplex PCR, was used to amplify TCRbeta CDR3 regions from genomic DNA. The paper's data handling went like this. Within the assay, amplification of reference gene primers was used to estimate how many nucleated cells each sample contained. To quantify the absolute abundance of each unique TCRbeta CDR3 rearrangement, sequence reads were collapsed and filtered. For each sample, productive Simpson clonality was calculated by taking the square root of Simpson's diversity index across productive rearrangements. The immuneACCESS repertoire file appears here via TCRdb, limited to in-frame rearrangements. These files lack a portion of the clones; in checked studies, under half of the deficit traces to unresolved V genes, and the cause of the others is not known. The V and J calls and the clone size are those of that table, but D and trimming were determined from the DNA. The sample contains 150,000 to 180,000 clones, 75% to 90% of them found a single time. The biggest ten clones account for 2.4% of the sample.

Trimming costs V 8 bases and J 3 bases, and their ends lie 7 bases apart. Measured from the cysteine to the phenylalanine, the CDR3 is 11 residues long. Solely the CDR3 DNA is kept, with 33 bases framed from the first base. CDR1 is given as MNHNY and CDR2 as SVGAGI, both from the germline V gene (reference sequence). The collaborating institutions used their own protocols to collect whole blood in K2EDTA tubes. For TCRbeta analysis, collaborators shipped samples in one of three forms: frozen whole blood, isolated PBMCs, or DNA extracted from either of those sample types. Sequenced: peripheral blood. The TCR was taken from a woman aged 65 to 85 with acute or convalescent COVID-19. This chain is built from TRBV6-6 and TRBJ1-2, with no confident D gene call. The CDR3 amino acid sequence is: CASATDYGYTF. In nucleotide form, the sequence is TGTGCCAGCGCCACAGACTATGGCTACACCTTC.